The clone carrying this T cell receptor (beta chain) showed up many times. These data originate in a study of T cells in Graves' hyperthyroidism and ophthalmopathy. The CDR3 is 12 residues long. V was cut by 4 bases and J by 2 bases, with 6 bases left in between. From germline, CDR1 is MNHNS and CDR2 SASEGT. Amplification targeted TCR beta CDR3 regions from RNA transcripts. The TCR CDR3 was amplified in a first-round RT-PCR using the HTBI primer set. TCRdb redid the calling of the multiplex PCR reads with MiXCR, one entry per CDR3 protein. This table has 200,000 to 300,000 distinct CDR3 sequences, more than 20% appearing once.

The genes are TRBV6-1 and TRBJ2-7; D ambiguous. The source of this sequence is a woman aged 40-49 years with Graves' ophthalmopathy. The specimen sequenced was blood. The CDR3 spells CASSVRTYEQYF. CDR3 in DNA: TGTGCCAGCAGTGTCCGTACCTACGAGCAGTACTTC.